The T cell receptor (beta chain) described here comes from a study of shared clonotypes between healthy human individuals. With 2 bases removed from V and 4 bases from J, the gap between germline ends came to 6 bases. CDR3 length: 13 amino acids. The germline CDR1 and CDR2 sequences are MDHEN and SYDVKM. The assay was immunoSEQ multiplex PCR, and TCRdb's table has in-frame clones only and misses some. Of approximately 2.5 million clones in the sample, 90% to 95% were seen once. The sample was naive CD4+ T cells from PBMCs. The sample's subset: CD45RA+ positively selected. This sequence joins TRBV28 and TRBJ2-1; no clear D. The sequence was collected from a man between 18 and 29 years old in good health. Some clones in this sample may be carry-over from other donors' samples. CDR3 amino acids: CASSLTAYNEQFF. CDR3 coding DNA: TGTGCCAGCAGTTTAACTGCATACAATGAGCAGTTCTTC.